The clone carrying this T cell receptor (beta chain) was found a few times. The entry originates in a study of blood T cell repertoires in COVID-19. Study-level background: Samples taken during acute and convalescent COVID-19 were collected in the United States, Italy and Spain.

This CDR3 region has 16 residues. Trimming shortened V by 3 bases and J by 0 bases, and 15 bases separated the two germline ends. CDR1 SQVTM and CDR2 ANQGSEA come from the germline V gene. In the source study's methods: Using reference gene primer amplification, nucleated cell counts were estimated. The repertoire was sequenced with immunoSEQ multiplex PCR; TCRdb's copy has only in-frame clones and lacks some. D and trimming were read from the DNA, whereas the V and J calls and clone size are those reported in that table. The sample has some 160,000 clones, around four fifths seen once; the top ten hold 2% to 2.5%.

The sequencing sample was made of peripheral blood. The sequence derives from a woman of 80 years or more with acute or convalescent COVID-19. This chain joins TRBV29-1 and TRBJ1-3, with a tentative D call TRBD1 (6 bases). CDR3 sequence: CSVEGAGPSSGNTIYF. In DNA, the CDR3 is TGCAGCGTTGAGGGGGCAGGTCCGAGCTCTGGAAACACCATATATTTT.